Listed here is a single TCR beta chain. Data came from immunoSEQ multiplex PCR; TCRdb stores just in-frame clones and leaves some out. The sample holds roughly 400,000 clones, over 75% seen once. The sample is drawn from a study of blood T cell repertoires in COVID-19. Study overall: Collection of acute and convalescent COVID-19 samples took place in the United States, Italy and Spain.

The V gene end was trimmed by 5 bases and the J gene end by 6 bases; junction bases not matched to a gene: 10. Germline values: CDR1 SGHNT, CDR2 YENEEA. This CDR3 contains 15 residues. The chain has TRBV11-3 and TRBJ2-7, with TRBD1 matching over 10 bases. Material: PBMCs or T cells enriched from blood (not recorded which). The sequence derives from a man under 40 who had recovered from COVID-19. The DNA for the CDR3 is TGTGCCAGCAGCGACGCCGGGACAGGGGTTGGCGAGCAGTACTTC. Encoded protein: CASSDAGTGVGEQYF.